The T cell receptor (beta chain) described here comes from a study of spatial heterogeneity in lung cancer. Study at large: Alpha-chain sequences were detected in numbers that were consistently lower than beta-chain sequences. Raw reads contained each unique TCR and UMI combination more than ten times on average.

One entry per CDR3 protein, called by TCRdb with MiXCR from the 5' RACE reads. The sample has around 100,000 distinct CDR3 sequences, approximately 4.7% seen once. About this clonotype: The antigen remains unidentified.

CDR3 length: 13 amino acids. Germline lookup yields CDR1 SGHAT and CDR2 FQNNGV. Unmatched junction bases numbered 1, after V lost 1 base and J lost 5 bases. The study's findings and limits: The study found that expanded intratumoral alpha and beta TCR counts tracked tumor mutation counts. It was estimated that coverage of tumor T cells reached roughly 7% for alpha chains and 13% for beta chains.

The time point here: sample taken at primary tumor resection. Whole RNA from tumor, nontumor lung or frozen PBMC was sequenced unsorted. The sample was lung tumor tissue, taken at surgery. This sequence joins TRBV11-2 and TRBJ1-1; 7 bases fit TRBD1. The receptor's source is a male donor with early-stage non-small cell lung cancer. The CDR3 coding sequence is TGTGCCAGCAGCTTAGCGACAGGGACTGAAGCTTTCTTT. This translates into CASSLATGTEAFF.